Here is one TCR beta chain with its context. Data came from immunoSEQ multiplex PCR; TCRdb stores just in-frame clones and leaves some out. The top ten clones hold roughly 23% of a sample with about 42,000 clones, 65% to 85% of them seen once. The V gene end was trimmed by 8 bases and the J gene end by 6 bases; junction bases not matched to a gene: 8. The CDR3 totals 13 residues. The germline CDR1 and CDR2 sequences are MNHEY and SMNVEV (reference sequence). This entry comes from a study of OX40 agonist ivuxolimab in advanced cancers. The chain links TRBV27 to TRBJ2-7; TRBD1 matches at 9 bases. The material was CD4+ or CD8+ T cells sorted from blood, obtained in a trial of the OX40 agonist ivuxolimab. The clonotype comes from an adult with an advanced solid tumor such as melanoma, head and neck, liver or kidney cancer. This CDR3 reads CASRDPGQGEQYF. CDR3 nucleotides: TGTGCCAGCCGAGACCCGGGACAGGGCGAGCAGTACTTC.